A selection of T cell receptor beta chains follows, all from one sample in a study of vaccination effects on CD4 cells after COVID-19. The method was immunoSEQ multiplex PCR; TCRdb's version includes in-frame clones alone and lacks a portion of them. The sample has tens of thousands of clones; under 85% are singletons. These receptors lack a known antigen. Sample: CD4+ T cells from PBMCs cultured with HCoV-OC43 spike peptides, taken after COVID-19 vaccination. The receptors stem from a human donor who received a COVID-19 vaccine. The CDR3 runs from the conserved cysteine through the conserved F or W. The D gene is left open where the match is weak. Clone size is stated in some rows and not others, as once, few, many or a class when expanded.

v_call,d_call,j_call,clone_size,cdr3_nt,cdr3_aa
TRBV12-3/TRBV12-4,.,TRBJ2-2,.,TGTGCCAGCAGTTTGGGCACCGGGGAGCTGTTTTTT,CASSLGTGELFF
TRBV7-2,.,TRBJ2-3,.,TGTGCCAGCAGCCTGCGCGCCAGCACAGATACGCAGTATTTT,CASSLRASTDTQYF
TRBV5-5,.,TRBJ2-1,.,TGTGCCAGCAGCTTATATTCCTACAATGAGCAGTTCTTC,CASSLYSYNEQFF
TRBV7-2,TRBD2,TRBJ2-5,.,TGTGCCAGCAGCCCTAGCGGGGGGGCCTCGGAGACCCAGTACTTC,CASSPSGGASETQYF
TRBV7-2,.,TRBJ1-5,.,TGTGCCAGCAGCGAAACCGGCGGGTTCGTCCAGCCCCAGCATTTT,CASSETGGFVQPQHF
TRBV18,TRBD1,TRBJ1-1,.,TGTGCCAGCTCACCTTCCGGGACAGGGAACACTGAAGCTTTCTTT,CASSPSGTGNTEAFF
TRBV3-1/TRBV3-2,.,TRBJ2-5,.,TGTGCCAGCTCCTCCTTCGGGGCAGGGGGGGGCCAAGAGACCCAGTACTTC,CASSSFGAGGGQETQYF
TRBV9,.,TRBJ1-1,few,TGTGCCAGCAGCGCTAGTCTGAACACTGAAGCTTTCTTT,CASSASLNTEAFF
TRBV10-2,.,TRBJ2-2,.,TGCGCCAGCAACGAACACTATACCACCGGGGAGCTGTTTTTT,CASNEHYTTGELFF
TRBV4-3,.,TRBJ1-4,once,TGCGCCAGCAGCCAATCGGGCCTTAATGAAAAACTGTTTTTT,CASSQSGLNEKLFF
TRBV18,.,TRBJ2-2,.,TGTGCCAGCTCGTCGGTGGGCGGGGAGCTGTTTTTT,CASSSVGGELFF
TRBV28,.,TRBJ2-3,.,TGTGCCAGCAGTTCGCGGACGGGCACAGATACGCAGTATTTT,CASSSRTGTDTQYF
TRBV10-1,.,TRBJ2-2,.,TGCGCCAGCAGTGAGTACCAGGGAAGAAGCACCGGGGAGCTGTTTTTT,CASSEYQGRSTGELFF
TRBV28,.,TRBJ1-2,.,TGTGCCAGCAGTTTAGGGTCCAGGGCTGACTATGGCTACACCTTC,CASSLGSRADYGYTF
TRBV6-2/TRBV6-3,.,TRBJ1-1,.,TGTGCCAGCAGTGTTCTCTGGGCAGGGACTGAAGCTTTCTTT,CASSVLWAGTEAFF
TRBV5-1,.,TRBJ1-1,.,TGCGCCAGCAGCTTGGATCAGGGGAGGACTGAAGCTTTCTTT,CASSLDQGRTEAFF
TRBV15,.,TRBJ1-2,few,TGTGCCACCAGCAGAGAGGGGGGACCGGCTAACTATGGCTACACCTTC,CATSREGGPANYGYTF
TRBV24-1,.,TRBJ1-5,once,TGTGCCACCAGTGAAAGGAGGGATCAGCCCCAGCATTTT,CATSERRDQPQHF
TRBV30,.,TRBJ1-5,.,TGTGCCTGGAGTTGGGAATATAGCAATCAGCCCCAGCATTTT,CAWSWEYSNQPQHF
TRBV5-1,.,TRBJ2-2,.,TGCGCCAGCAGCCAGCCCCCGGGACGTTCGAACACCGGGGAGCTGTTTTTT,CASSQPPGRSNTGELFF
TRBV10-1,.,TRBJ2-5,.,TGCGCCAGCAGTGAGGGGACACCATCTGGGACCCAGTACTTC,CASSEGTPSGTQYF
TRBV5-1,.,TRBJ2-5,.,TGCGCCAGCAGCTTGGGGGTTCAAGAGACCCAGTACTTC,CASSLGVQETQYF
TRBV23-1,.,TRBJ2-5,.,TGCGCCAGCAGTCAATTCTGCCTCCCTAGGGGGGTTTGCCAAGAGACCCAGTACTTC,CASSQFCLPRGVCQETQYF
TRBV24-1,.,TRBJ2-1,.,TGTGCCACCAGTGACCCCAGAGGAAGCAATGAGCAGTTCTTC,CATSDPRGSNEQFF
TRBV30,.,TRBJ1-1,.,TGTGCCTGGAGTGTACAGAGAAGAGACACTGAAGCTTTCTTT,CAWSVQRRDTEAFF
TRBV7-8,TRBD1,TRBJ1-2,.,TGTGCCAGCAGCTTACGGGACAGAATGAACCCAACTGTTGGCTACACCTTC,CASSLRDRMNPTVGYTF
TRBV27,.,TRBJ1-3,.,TGTGCCAGCAGTTTATCGGCACGGCGGGGAAACACCATATATTTT,CASSLSARRGNTIYF
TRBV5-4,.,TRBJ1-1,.,TGTGCCAGCAGCCTGGCGATAGACGGCACTGAAGCTTTCTTT,CASSLAIDGTEAFF
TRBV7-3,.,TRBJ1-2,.,TGTGCCAGCAGCCGACGATTAACGACCCAGAGCGGAGTATGTGGCTACACCTTC,CASSRRLTTQSGVCGYTF
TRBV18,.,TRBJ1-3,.,TGTGCCGGATGGGACGGGGGCACTGGAAACACCATATATTTT,CAGWDGGTGNTIYF
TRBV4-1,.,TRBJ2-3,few,TGCGCCAGCAGCCAAGACTCGGGGGTTGGCACAGATACGCAGTATTTT,CASSQDSGVGTDTQYF